The 27 T cell receptor beta chains below were found in one sample sequenced in a study of T cells in Graves' hyperthyroidism and ophthalmopathy (dated by TCRdb to about 2019). Receptor amplification or capture employed multiplex PCR. The instrument given in TCRdb is Illumina HiSeq 2000. Amplification of TCR beta CDR3 regions was carried out from RNA transcripts. The TCR CDR3 was subjected to a first round of RT-PCR using the HTBI primer set and the Qiagen OneStep RT-PCR kit. The public reads were run again by TCRdb, first through fastp at Q25 and then through MiXCR, and only productive beta chains were kept. Identical CDR3 protein sequences are pooled into one entry, listed with their most common genes and DNA. The sample yields approximately 630,000 distinct CDR3 sequences; around 15% were counted once. Jointly, the top ten make up less than 4.5% of the sample. The sample comprised blood. These receptors all stem from a woman aged 30 to 39 with Graves' hyperthyroidism.

This clonotype was seen ten or more times. This chain uses TRBV6-2 or TRBV6-3 with TRBJ2-3; a possible D gene is TRBD2 (6 bases). Trimming stripped 0 bases from V and 10 bases from J, with 8 bases between. CDR1 and CDR2 from the germline V gene are MNHEY and SVGEGT. This CDR3 has 12 amino acids. CDR3 sequence: CASSYSVAAQYF. CDR3 nucleotides: TGTGCCAGCAGTTACTCGGTAGCGGCGCAGTATTTT.

The chain joins TRBV24-1 to TRBJ2-7; TRBD1 matches at 7 bases. This CDR3 is built from 15 residues. V was clipped by 4 bases and J by 0 bases; unmatched bases: 5. CDR1 and CDR2 from the germline V gene are KGHDR and SFDVKD. CDR3 coding DNA: TGTGCCACCAGTGACGGCAGGGGGAGCTCCTACGAGCAGTACTTC. This encodes CATSDGRGSSYEQYF.

This clonotype was observed many times. The J gene is TRBJ2-7, the V gene TRBV7-2; perhaps TRBD2 as D (6 bases). Germline CDR1 and CDR2: SGHTA and FQGNSA. This CDR3 has 16 residues. V gave up 1 base and J gave up 3 bases, with 16 bases separating them. The CDR3 is CASSLGAGTAVYEQYF. For the CDR3, the DNA is TGTGCCAGCAGCTTAGGGGCCGGGACTGCCGTCTACGAGCAGTACTTC.

In this sample, this clonotype turned up many times. The rearrangement joins TRBV20-1 to TRBJ2-7; D tentatively reads TRBD1 or TRBD2 (5 bases each). Between the trimmed V and J ends, which lost 6 bases and 6 bases, there was a span of 18 bases. The CDR3 length is 13 residues. Germline loops: CDR1 DFQATT, CDR2 SNEGSKA (reference sequence). DNA for the CDR3: TGCAGTGCCGCCGGGACCCCGGGGCCCGAGCAGTACTTC. This codes for CSAAGTPGPEQYF.

The J gene is TRBJ2-2, the V gene TRBV12-3 or TRBV12-4; 8 nucleotides line up with TRBD2. V dropped 7 bases and J dropped 3; count of bases not matched to a gene: 16. This CDR3 region has 18 residues. The DNA of the CDR3 is TGTGCCAGCATCCTCCGAGGTAGCGGGATCTTCGACACCGGGGAGCTGTTTTTT. Translation gives CASILRGSGIFDTGELFF.

This clonotype came up a few times. The chain uses TRBV30 and TRBJ2-3; 7 bases map to TRBD1. With V trimmed by 0 bases and J by 4 bases, 1 base remained unmatched. In germline, CDR1 is GTSNPN, CDR2 SVGIG (reference sequence). This CDR3 comprises 13 residues. Here the CDR3 DNA reads TGTGCCTGGAGTGTACAGGGGCCAGATACGCAGTATTTT. The encoded protein is CAWSVQGPDTQYF.

The rearrangement links TRBV28 to TRBJ2-1; D is ambiguous. The CDR3 extends over 12 amino acids. From germline, CDR1 is MDHEN and CDR2 SYDVKM. Trimming stripped 2 bases from V and 7 bases from J, with 6 bases between. This CDR3 is CASSLRLNEQFF. The CDR3 DNA sequence: TGTGCCAGCAGTTTAAGGCTAAATGAGCAGTTCTTC.

This clonotype was seen repeatedly, ten times or more. At one of its ends the junction is not consistent with the germline gene, which may arise from a read error. The chain is built from TRBV5-1 and TRBJ1-1; a weak D match, TRBD1 (6 bases). The V gene's germline CDR1 is SGHRS and CDR2 YFSETQ. CDR3 length equals 13 residues. CDR3 coding DNA: TGTGCCAGCAGCTTAGGGGGAGACACTGAAGCTTTCTTT. Its translation is CASSLGGDTEAFF.

This clonotype was seen a few times. CDR3 bases: TGTGCCAGTAAACCGGGACAGGGAAGAGAGACCCAGTACTTC. Its protein is CASKPGQGRETQYF. The rearrangement uses TRBV19 and TRBJ2-5, with 9 positions matching TRBD1. Germline CDR1 is LNHDA and CDR2 is SQIVND (reference sequence). The CDR3 totals 14 residues. The V gene end was trimmed by 7 bases and the J gene end by 4 bases; junction bases not matched to a gene: 7.

In this sample, this clonotype turned up many times. The genes are TRBV6-1 and TRBJ2-3; 9 bases line up with TRBD2. The CDR3 contains 17 residues. CDR1 and CDR2 (germline): MNHNS, SASEGT. The V and J ends lost 3 bases and 5 bases, in that order; junction bases with no gene match: 12. The CDR3 loop reads CASSEFVGGRAEDTQYF. The CDR3 DNA sequence: TGTGCCAGCAGTGAGTTCGTCGGCGGGAGGGCCGAAGATACGCAGTATTTT.

This clonotype was recorded at least ten times. J is TRBJ1-3 and V is TRBV30; D is unresolved. Trimming pared 4 bases from V and 4 bases from J, leaving 8 bases between. This CDR3 contains 12 residues. Germline CDR1 and CDR2: GTSNPN and SVGIG (reference sequence). The CDR3 DNA is TGTGCCTGGACGGTGGGCGGAAACACCATATATTTT. Translated, it gives CAWTVGGNTIYF.

This clonotype was counted at least ten times. The V and J genes are TRBV24-1 and TRBJ2-1, with TRBD2 identical over 7 bases. The CDR3 sequence is 13 residues long. Germline assignment: CDR1 KGHDR and CDR2 SFDVKD. After removal of 8 bases from V and 1 base from J, the junction contained 1 base not matched to a gene. The CDR3 DNA follows: TGTGCCACCAACGGGAGGTCCTACAATGAGCAGTTCTTC. Its translation: CATNGRSYNEQFF.

This clonotype was recorded at least ten times. The gene calls are TRBV3-1 and TRBJ2-1; 8 positions agree with TRBD2. This CDR3 comprises 15 residues. Looked up from germline, CDR1 is LGHDT and CDR2 is YNNKEL (reference sequence). The ends lost 2 bases at V and 6 bases at J; junction bases unmatched: 6. CDR3 coding DNA: TGTGCCAGCAGCCAATACGGGAGGGCCGGCAATGAGCAGTTCTTC. It specifies CASSQYGRAGNEQFF.

The chain links TRBV18 to TRBJ2-1; D perhaps matches TRBD2 (6 bases). The CDR3 runs to 14 residues. V dropped 2 bases and J dropped 2 bases, with 7 bases sitting between them. Germline V gene data show CDR1 as KGHSH and CDR2 as LQKENI. The CDR3 region has the DNA TGTGCCAGCTCACCAGGGGGGACCTACAATGAGCAGTTCTTC. It is translated as CASSPGGTYNEQFF.

This clonotype was counted a few times. The chain uses TRBV30 and TRBJ2-1, with 10 bases aligning to TRBD2. Losses at the gene ends were 5 bases for V and 8 bases for J; bases not matched to a gene: 9. Germline V gives CDR1 GTSNPN, CDR2 SVGIG (reference sequence). CDR3 length equals 14 residues. The CDR3 sequence: CAWEREGLFYEQFF. The DNA of the CDR3 is TGTGCCTGGGAGCGGGAGGGCCTTTTCTATGAGCAGTTCTTC.

This chain connects TRBV18 to TRBJ2-7, with 9 bases lining up with TRBD2. The CDR3 runs 16 residues. Trimming at V came to 3 bases and at J to 4 bases, leaving 10 bases not matched to a gene. Germline values: CDR1 KGHSH, CDR2 LQKENI. The CDR3 reads CASSPTVSGRLYEQYF. The CDR3 region has the DNA TGTGCCAGCTCACCGACCGTTAGCGGGAGACTGTACGAGCAGTACTTC.

This sequence joins TRBV4-3 and TRBJ2-2; D may be TRBD2 (5 bases). V was clipped by 3 bases and J by 2 bases, with 19 bases between them. The CDR3 covers 18 residues. CDR1 is LGHNA and CDR2 is YSLEER in the germline V gene. This CDR3 is CASSQLRGEAHNTGELFF. In DNA form, the CDR3 reads TGCGCCAGCAGCCAGCTCCGGGGAGAGGCCCACAACACCGGGGAGCTGTTTTTT.

This rearrangement joins TRBV3-1 to TRBJ1-5; D unresolved. V lost 5 bases and J lost 0, with 8 bases in between. The CDR3 has 14 amino acids. The germline V gene encodes CDR1 LGHDT and CDR2 YNNKEL (reference sequence). The chain's CDR3 is CASSYGNSNQPQHF. Written as DNA, the CDR3 is TGTGCCAGCAGCTATGGGAATAGCAATCAGCCCCAGCATTTT.

The sample holds many counts of this clonotype. The chain joins TRBV20-1 to TRBJ2-7, with TRBD2 identical over 11 bases. This CDR3 comprises 16 residues. Germline lookup yields CDR1 DFQATT and CDR2 SNEGSKA (reference sequence). Germline trimming cut 5 bases from V and 2 bases from J; bases unmatched to any gene: 11. CDR3 region: CSAPRDKTSGTYEQYF. The CDR3 DNA is TGCAGTGCTCCCCGCGACAAGACTAGCGGGACCTACGAGCAGTACTTC.

This clonotype was detected many times. The V and J genes are TRBV30 and TRBJ2-7; D is uncertain. Deletions cut 0 bases from V and 5 bases from J, with 8 bases between. Germline V gene sequence: CDR1 GTSNPN, CDR2 SVGIG (reference sequence). This CDR3 contains 12 residues. CDR3: CAWSVVTHEQYF. The CDR3 DNA reads TGTGCCTGGAGTGTGGTTACCCACGAGCAGTACTTC.

A few counts support this clonotype. The V and J genes are TRBV6-1 and TRBJ2-1; D remains ambiguous. The CDR3 runs to 14 residues. Trimming left V 3 bases short and J 0 bases short, with 6 bases between. Germline lookup yields CDR1 MNHNS and CDR2 SASEGT. The DNA of the CDR3 is TGTGCCAGCAGTGAGTGGAGCTCCTACAATGAGCAGTTCTTC. Its protein product is CASSEWSSYNEQFF.

Details on this clonotype: This may come from a read error, since a much larger clone is one base off. The chain has TRBV7-3 and TRBJ2-3, with D maybe TRBD2 (5 bases). CDR3 size: 13 residues. Trimming took off 0 bases at V and 5 bases at J, with 6 bases between the two ends. Per germline, CDR1 SGHTA and CDR2 FQGTGA. CDR3 bases: TGTGCCAGCAGCTTAACGAGGGTAGATACGCAGTATTTT. Protein sequence: CASSLTRVDTQYF. The whole variable domain, remainder taken from reference TRBV7-3 and TRBJ2-3, is GAGVSQTPSNKVTEKGKYVELRCDPISGHTALYWYRQSLGQGPEFLIYFQGTGAADDSGLPNDRFFAVRPEGSVSTLKIQRTERGDSAVYLCASSLTRVDTQYFGPGTRLTVL.

This clonotype came up a few times. Just one base apart from a much larger clone, this may be a read error. The chain joins TRBV11-3 to TRBJ2-7; TRBD2 might be the D (5 bases). The CDR3 runs 13 residues. The germline V gene encodes CDR1 SGHNT and CDR2 YENEEA. V gave up 4 bases and J gave up 0 bases, with 7 bases separating them. CDR3 in amino acids: CASSYDYSYEQYF. CDR3 nucleotide sequence: TGTGCCAGCAGCTACGACTACTCCTACGAGCAGTACTTC.

In its sample, this clonotype was seen a few times. CDR3 DNA: TGCAGTGCTAGAGAAAGATCCGACTATGGCTACACCTTC. Protein: CSARERSDYGYTF. The rearrangement uses TRBV20-1 and TRBJ1-2; D call uncertain. Looked up from germline, CDR1 is DFQATT and CDR2 is SNEGSKA (reference sequence). Trimming removed 0 bases at V and 3 bases at J, with 8 bases between. The length of the CDR3 is 13 residues.

The chain joins TRBV15 to TRBJ2-3, with D possibly being TRBD1 (5 bases). The V gene's germline CDR1 is LNHNV and CDR2 YYDKDF (reference sequence). This CDR3 is built from 13 residues. V was clipped by 0 bases and J by 6 bases, with 7 bases between them. The CDR3 here is CATSREKGDTQYF. Written as DNA, the CDR3 is TGTGCCACCAGCAGAGAGAAGGGGGATACGCAGTATTTT.

This clonotype has only a few counts. The chain uses TRBV29-1 and TRBJ1-1, with unresolved D. The germline V gene encodes CDR1 SQVTM and CDR2 ANQGSEA. The CDR3 totals 13 residues. V lost 4 bases to trimming and J lost 0 bases, with 9 bases between them. This CDR3 is CSVGKDLNTEAFF. The CDR3 bases are TGCAGCGTTGGCAAGGACCTGAACACTGAAGCTTTCTTT.

This clonotype was detected many times. The chain uses TRBV30 and TRBJ2-7; TRBD1 aligns across 9 bases. CDR1 is GTSNPN and CDR2 is SVGIG in the germline V gene (reference sequence). V was clipped by 3 bases and J by 7 bases; unmatched bases: 13. The CDR3 has 15 residues. Written as DNA, the CDR3 is TGTGCCTGGAGCTCACCTACAGGGGGCTTTGGGGAGCAGTACTTC. It codes for CAWSSPTGGFGEQYF.